This TCR beta chain was sequenced during a study of blood T cell repertoires in COVID-19. The wider study: Samples came from the United States, Italy and Spain, spanning acute and convalescent COVID-19. T cells, B-cell-depleted T cells, or PBMCs supplied cDNA or gDNA.

Germline CDR1 and CDR2: SGHNT and YYREEE (reference sequence). The CDR3 consists of 14 residues. V gave up 4 bases and J gave up 3 bases, with 14 bases separating them. Authors' methods: For nucleated cells, counts were estimated from reference gene primer amplification. The method was immunoSEQ multiplex PCR; TCRdb's version includes in-frame clones alone and lacks a portion of them. V and J calls and clone size come straight from that table; D and trimming were deduced from the DNA. The data hold some 200,000 clones, with 80% observed a single time. V gene TRBV5-4 combines with J gene TRBJ2-7; tentatively, D is TRBD2 (6 bases). Sequencing used peripheral blood. The receptor was derived from a human donor in a cohort sampled during active COVID-19. CDR3 nucleotides: TGTGCCAGCAGCACGCCGGGAGCTAACTACGAGCAGTACTTC. Translated: CASSTPGANYEQYF.